This T cell receptor beta chain was identified in a study of T cell responses to AZD1222 COVID-19 vaccine. General study findings and limits: Targets within unmutated variant regions were reportedly found for nearly half of spike-specific TCRs. Repertoires in all cases were sampled only once the peak T cell response had passed.

Per germline, CDR1 MNHEY and CDR2 SVGAGI. This CDR3 spans 11 amino acids. With 8 bases removed from V and 6 bases from J, the gap between germline ends came to 10 bases. Data came from immunoSEQ multiplex PCR; TCRdb stores just in-frame clones and leaves some out. Altogether 150,000 to 180,000 clones are present, about 86% being singletons, with the ten largest covering about 5.5%. As regards this clone: Its specificity is unknown.

This chain joins TRBV6-5 and TRBJ1-1; D ambiguous. The input for sequencing was peripheral blood, taken on day 0 of MenACWY control vaccination. The TCR comes from an adult in good health. The CDR3 sequence is CASLAQAEAFF. The CDR3 DNA sequence: TGTGCCAGCCTTGCGCAGGCTGAAGCTTTCTTT.